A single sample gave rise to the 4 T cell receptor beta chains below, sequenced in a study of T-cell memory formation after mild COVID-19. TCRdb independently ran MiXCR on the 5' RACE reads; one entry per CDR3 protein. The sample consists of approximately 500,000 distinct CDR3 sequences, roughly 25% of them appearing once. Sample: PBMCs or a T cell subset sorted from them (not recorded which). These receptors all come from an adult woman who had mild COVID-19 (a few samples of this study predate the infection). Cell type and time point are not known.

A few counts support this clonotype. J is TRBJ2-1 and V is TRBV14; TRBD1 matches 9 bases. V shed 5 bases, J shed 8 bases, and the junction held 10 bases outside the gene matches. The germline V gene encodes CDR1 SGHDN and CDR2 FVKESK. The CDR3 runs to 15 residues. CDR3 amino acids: CASSSPGTGRHEQFF. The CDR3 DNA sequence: TGTGCCAGCAGCTCGCCCGGGACAGGGAGGCATGAGCAGTTCTTC.

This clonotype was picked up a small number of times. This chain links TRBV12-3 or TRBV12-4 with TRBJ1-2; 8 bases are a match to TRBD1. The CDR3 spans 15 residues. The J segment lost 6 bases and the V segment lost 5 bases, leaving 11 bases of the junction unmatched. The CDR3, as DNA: TGTGCCAGCAGTGATGTCCGGACAGGGCGGGATGGCTACACCTTC. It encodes CASSDVRTGRDGYTF.

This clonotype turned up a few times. The CDR3 loop reads CSARGERVGVSPLHF. CDR3 DNA: TGCAGTGCTAGAGGGGAGAGGGTCGGGGTTTCACCCCTCCACTTT. This rearrangement joins TRBV20-1 to TRBJ1-6, with no clear D. Germline V gene sequence: CDR1 DFQATT, CDR2 SNEGSKA (reference sequence). The ends were cut back, 1 base at V and 9 bases at J, with 16 bases in the middle. The length of the CDR3 is 15 residues.

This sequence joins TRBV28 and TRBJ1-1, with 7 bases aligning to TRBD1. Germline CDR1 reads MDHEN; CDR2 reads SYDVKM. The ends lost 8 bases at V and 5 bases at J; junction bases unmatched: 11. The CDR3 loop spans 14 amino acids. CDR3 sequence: CASHLDRVVTEAFF. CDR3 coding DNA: TGTGCCAGCCATTTAGACAGGGTCGTGACTGAAGCTTTCTTT.